This T cell receptor (beta chain) emerged from a study of cytomegalovirus exposure and HLA in healthy donors. Remarks on this clone: What it recognizes is unknown.

General study findings and limits: Earlier analysis looked at TCR beta V segments, and most were productive about 90% or about 30% of the time. Sequencing had likely introduced a cluster of highly shared sequence variants as an artifact.

The PCR had 60 Vbeta and 13 Jbeta primers. TCRdb's copy holds only in-frame clones and misses some; the assay was immunoSEQ multiplex PCR. Here the sample spans under 150,000 clones, 82% being singletons. The receptor was isolated from a male donor in good health and CMV-seronegative. Sequenced input: PBMCs.

As DNA, the CDR3 is TGTGCCAGCACCCTAGCGCCCCGACCCTACGAGCAGTACTTC. This translates into CASTLAPRPYEQYF. This rearrangement joins TRBV2 to TRBJ2-7; tentatively, D is TRBD2 (6 bases). Per germline, CDR1 SNHLY and CDR2 FYNNEI. V was shortened by 7 bases and J by 2 bases, with 15 bases between the two germline ends. This CDR3 is built from 14 residues. Together with reference TRBV2 and TRBJ2-7, the CDR3 gives the full variable domain: EPEVTQTPSHQVTQMGQEVILRCVPISNHLYFYWYRQILGQKVEFLVSFYNNEISEKSEIFDDQFSVERPDGSNFTLKIRSTKLEDSAMYFCASTLAPRPYEQYFGPGTRLTVT.